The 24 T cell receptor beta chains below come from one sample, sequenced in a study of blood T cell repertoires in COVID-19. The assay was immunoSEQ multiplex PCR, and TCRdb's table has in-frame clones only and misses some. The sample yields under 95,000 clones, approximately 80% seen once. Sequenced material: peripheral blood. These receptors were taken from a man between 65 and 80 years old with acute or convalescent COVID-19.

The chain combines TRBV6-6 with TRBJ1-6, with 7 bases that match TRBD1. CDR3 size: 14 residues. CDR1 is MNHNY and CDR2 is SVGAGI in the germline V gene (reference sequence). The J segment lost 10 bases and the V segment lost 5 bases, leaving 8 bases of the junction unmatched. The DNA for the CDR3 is TGTGCCAGCAGTACAACAGGGGCTGGGTCACCCCTCCACTTT. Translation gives CASSTTGAGSPLHF.

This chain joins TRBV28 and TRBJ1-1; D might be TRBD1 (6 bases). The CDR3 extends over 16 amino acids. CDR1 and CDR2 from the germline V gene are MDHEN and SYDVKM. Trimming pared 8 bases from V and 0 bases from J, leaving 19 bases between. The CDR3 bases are TGTGCCAGCCCAGCGGGGGGCGGGCGCATGAACACTGAAGCTTTCTTT. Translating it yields CASPAGGGRMNTEAFF.

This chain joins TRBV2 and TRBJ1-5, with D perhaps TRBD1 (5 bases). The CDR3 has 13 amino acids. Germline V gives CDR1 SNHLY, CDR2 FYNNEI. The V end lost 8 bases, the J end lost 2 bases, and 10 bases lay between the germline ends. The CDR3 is CASRGGGNQPQHF. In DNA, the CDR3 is TGTGCCAGCCGAGGAGGGGGCAATCAGCCCCAGCATTTT. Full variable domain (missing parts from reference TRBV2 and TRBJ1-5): EPEVTQTPSHQVTQMGQEVILRCVPISNHLYFYWYRQILGQKVEFLVSFYNNEISEKSEIFDDQFSVERPDGSNFTLKIRSTKLEDSAMYFCASRGGGNQPQHFGDGTRLSIL.

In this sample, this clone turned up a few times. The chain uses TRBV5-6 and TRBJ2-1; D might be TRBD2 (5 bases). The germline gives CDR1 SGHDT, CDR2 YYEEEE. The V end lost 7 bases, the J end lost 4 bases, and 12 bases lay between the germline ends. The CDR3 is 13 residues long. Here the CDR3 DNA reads TGTGCCAGCCGAGGGCCCCGTTACAATGAGCAGTTCTTC. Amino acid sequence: CASRGPRYNEQFF.

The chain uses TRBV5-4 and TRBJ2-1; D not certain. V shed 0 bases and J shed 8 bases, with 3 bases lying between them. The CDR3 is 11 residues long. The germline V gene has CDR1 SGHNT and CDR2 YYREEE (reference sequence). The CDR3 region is CASSLVDEQFF. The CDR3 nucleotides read TGTGCCAGCAGCTTGGTCGATGAGCAGTTCTTC.

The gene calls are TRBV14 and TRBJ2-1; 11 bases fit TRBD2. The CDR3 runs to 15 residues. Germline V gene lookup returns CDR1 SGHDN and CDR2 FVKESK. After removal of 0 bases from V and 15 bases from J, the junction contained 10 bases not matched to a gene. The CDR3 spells CASSQEWTSGSQRFF. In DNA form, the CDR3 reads TGTGCCAGCAGCCAAGAATGGACTAGCGGGTCTCAGCGGTTCTTC. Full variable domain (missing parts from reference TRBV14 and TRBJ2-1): EAGVTQFPSHSVIEKGQTVTLRCDPISGHDNLYWYRRVMGKEIKFLLHFVKESKQDESGMPNNRFLAERTGGTYSTLKVQPAELEDSGVYFCASSQEWTSGSQRFFGPGTRLTVL.

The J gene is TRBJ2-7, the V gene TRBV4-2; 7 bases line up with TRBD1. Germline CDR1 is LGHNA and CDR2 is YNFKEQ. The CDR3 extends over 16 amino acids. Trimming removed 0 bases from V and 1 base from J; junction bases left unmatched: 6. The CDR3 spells CASSQDLGQRSYEQYF. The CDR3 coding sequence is TGTGCCAGCAGCCAAGATCTGGGACAGCGGTCCTACGAGCAGTACTTC.

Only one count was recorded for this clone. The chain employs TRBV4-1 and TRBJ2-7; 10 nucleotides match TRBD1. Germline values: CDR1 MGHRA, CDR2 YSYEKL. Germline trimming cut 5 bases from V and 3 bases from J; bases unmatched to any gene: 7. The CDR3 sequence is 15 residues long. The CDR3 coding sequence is TGCGCCAGCAGCTTCGGGACAGGGGAGGGCTACGAGCAGTACGTC. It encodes CASSFGTGEGYEQYV.

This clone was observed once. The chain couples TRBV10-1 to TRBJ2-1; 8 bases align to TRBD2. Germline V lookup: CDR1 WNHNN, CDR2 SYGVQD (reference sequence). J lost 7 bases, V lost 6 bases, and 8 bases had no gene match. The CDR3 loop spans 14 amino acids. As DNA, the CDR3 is TGCGCCAGCAGCTTTAGCGGGGCAGGGAATGAGCAGTTCTTC. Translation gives CASSFSGAGNEQFF.

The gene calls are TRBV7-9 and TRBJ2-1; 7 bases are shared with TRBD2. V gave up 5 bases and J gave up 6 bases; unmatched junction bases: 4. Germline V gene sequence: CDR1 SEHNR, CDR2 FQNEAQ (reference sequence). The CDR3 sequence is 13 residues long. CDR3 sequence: CASSRGTTNEQFF. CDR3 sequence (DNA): TGTGCCAGCAGCCGAGGGACTACCAATGAGCAGTTCTTC.

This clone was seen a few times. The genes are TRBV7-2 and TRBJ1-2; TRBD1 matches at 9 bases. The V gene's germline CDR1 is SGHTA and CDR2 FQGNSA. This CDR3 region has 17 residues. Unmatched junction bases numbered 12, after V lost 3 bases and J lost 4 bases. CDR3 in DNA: TGTGCCAGCAGCTTGGACCCCTCCCGGGACAGGGCCTATGGCTACACCTTC. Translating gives CASSLDPSRDRAYGYTF.

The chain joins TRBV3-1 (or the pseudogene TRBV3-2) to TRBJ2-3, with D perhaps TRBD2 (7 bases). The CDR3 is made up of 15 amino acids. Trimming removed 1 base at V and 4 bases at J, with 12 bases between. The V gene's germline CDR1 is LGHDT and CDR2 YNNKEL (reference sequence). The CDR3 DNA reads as TGTGCCAGCAGCCAAGTTGGGGGGGGGCCAGATACGCAGTATTTT. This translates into CASSQVGGGPDTQYF.

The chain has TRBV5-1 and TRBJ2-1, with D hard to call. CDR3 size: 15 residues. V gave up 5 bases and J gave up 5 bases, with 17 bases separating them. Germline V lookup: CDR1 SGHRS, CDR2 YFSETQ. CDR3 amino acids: CASSALRLVDNEQFF. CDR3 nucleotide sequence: TGCGCCAGCAGTGCCCTGCGGCTGGTGGACAATGAGCAGTTCTTC.

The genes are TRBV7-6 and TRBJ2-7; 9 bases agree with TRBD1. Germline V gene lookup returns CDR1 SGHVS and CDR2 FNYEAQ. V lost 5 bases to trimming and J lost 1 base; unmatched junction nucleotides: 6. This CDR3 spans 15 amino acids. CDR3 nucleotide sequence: TGTGCCAGCAGCCCGGGACAGGGAAATTCCTACGAGCAGTACTTC. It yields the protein CASSPGQGNSYEQYF.

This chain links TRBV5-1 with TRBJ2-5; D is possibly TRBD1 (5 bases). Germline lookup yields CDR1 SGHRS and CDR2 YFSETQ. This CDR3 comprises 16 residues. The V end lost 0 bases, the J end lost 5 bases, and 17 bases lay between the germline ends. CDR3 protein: CASSLESQGGKETQYF. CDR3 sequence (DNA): TGCGCCAGCAGCTTGGAGAGCCAGGGCGGCAAGGAGACCCAGTACTTC.

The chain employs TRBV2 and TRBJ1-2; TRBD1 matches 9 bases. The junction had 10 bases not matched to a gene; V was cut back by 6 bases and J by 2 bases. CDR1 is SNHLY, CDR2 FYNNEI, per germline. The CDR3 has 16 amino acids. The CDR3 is CASRTHWGQGNYGYTF. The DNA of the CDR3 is TGTGCCAGCAGGACCCACTGGGGACAGGGCAACTATGGCTACACCTTC.

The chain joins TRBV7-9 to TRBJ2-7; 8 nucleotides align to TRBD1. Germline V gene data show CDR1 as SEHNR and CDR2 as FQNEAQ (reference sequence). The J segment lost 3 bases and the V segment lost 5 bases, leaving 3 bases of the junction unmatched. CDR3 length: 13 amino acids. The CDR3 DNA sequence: TGTGCCAGCAGCCGGACAGGGCGCTACGAGCAGTACTTC. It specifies CASSRTGRYEQYF.

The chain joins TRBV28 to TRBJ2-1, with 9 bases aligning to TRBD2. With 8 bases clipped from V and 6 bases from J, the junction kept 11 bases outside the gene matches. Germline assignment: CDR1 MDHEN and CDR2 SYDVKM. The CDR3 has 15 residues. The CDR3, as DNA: TGTGCCAGCGGATTAAGCGGGGGGTGGGGCAATGAGCAGTTCTTC. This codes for CASGLSGGWGNEQFF.

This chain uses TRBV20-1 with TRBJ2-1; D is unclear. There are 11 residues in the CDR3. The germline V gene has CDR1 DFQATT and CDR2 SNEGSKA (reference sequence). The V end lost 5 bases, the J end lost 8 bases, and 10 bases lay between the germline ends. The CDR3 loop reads CSAEAVHEQFF. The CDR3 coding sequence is TGCAGTGCTGAGGCCGTACATGAGCAGTTCTTC.

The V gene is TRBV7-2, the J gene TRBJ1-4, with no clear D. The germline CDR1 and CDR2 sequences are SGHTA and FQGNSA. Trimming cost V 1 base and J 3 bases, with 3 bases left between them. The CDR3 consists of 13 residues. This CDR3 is CASSLGANEKLFF. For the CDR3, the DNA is TGTGCCAGCAGCTTAGGAGCTAATGAAAAACTGTTTTTT.

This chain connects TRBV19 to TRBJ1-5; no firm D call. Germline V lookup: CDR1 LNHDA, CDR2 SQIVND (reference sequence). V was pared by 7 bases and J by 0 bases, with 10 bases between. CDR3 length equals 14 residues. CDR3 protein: CASTAGYSNQPQHF. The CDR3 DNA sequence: TGTGCCAGTACCGCGGGGTATAGCAATCAGCCCCAGCATTTT.

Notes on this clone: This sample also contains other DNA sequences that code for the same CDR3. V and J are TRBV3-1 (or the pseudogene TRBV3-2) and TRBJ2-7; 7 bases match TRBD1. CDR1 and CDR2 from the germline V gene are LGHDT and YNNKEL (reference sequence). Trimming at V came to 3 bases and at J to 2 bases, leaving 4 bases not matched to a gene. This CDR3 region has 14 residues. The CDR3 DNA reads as TGTGCCAGCAGCCAGGGAACAGGGGCCTACGAGCAGTACTTC. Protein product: CASSQGTGAYEQYF.

CDR3: CASSLEQAQPQHF. DNA of the CDR3: TGTGCCAGCAGCTTAGAACAGGCCCAGCCCCAGCATTTT. This chain connects TRBV11-2 to TRBJ1-5; D possibly corresponds to TRBD1 (5 bases). Germline CDR1 reads SGHAT; CDR2 reads FQNNGV. The germline V and J ends were trimmed by 0 bases and 7 bases, with 7 bases remaining between them. This CDR3 has 13 residues.

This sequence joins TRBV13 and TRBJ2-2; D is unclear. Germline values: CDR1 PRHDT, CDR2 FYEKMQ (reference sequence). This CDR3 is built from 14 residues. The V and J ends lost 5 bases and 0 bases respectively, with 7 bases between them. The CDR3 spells CASSPSANTGELFF. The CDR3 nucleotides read TGTGCCAGCAGCCCCAGTGCGAACACCGGGGAGCTGTTTTTT.